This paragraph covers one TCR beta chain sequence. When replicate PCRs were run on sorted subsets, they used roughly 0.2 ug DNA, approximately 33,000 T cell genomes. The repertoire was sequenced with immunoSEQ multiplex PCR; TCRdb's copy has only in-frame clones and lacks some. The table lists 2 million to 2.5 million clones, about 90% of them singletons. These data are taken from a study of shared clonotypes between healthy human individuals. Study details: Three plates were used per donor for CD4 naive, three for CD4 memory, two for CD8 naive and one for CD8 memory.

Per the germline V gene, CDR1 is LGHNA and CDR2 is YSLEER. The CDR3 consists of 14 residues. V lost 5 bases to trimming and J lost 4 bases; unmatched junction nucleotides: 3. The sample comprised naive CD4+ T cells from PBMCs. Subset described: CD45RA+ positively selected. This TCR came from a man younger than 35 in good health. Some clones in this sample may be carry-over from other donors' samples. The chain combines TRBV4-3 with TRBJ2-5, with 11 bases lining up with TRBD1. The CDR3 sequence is CASSKDRGRETQYF. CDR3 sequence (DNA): TGCGCCAGCAGCAAGGACAGGGGGCGAGAGACCCAGTACTTC.